Sequencing of this T cell receptor (beta chain) was carried out in a study of cytomegalovirus exposure and HLA in healthy donors. Germline V gene data show CDR1 as SGHDN and CDR2 as FVKESK. The CDR3 is 13 residues long. With 5 bases removed from V and 4 bases from J, the gap between germline ends came to 11 bases. 60 Vbeta and 13 Jbeta primers were used in PCR. TCRdb's table, derived via immunoSEQ multiplex PCR, lists solely in-frame clones and lacks some. This table has around 150,000 clones, roughly 81% appearing once. Details on this clone: Its antigen is unknown.

Study-wide results and caveats: An analysis that was carried out later associated approximately 17,000 TCR beta sequences with HLA alleles at 0.05 false discovery rate. Reports credit the classifier with highly specific, highly sensitive diagnosis of cytomegalovirus status.

The chain carries TRBV14 and TRBJ2-5; tentative D call: TRBD1 (6 bases). Sequencing was performed on PBMCs. This TCR came from a woman between 50 and 59 years old in good health and CMV-seronegative. The CDR3 sequence: CASSNPGVETQYF. The CDR3 DNA reads as TGTGCCAGCAGCAACCCAGGGGTAGAGACCCAGTACTTC.